The clone carrying this TCR beta chain was seen at least ten times. The antigen is not known. The read finishes 3 residues shy of the CDR3 end, and the germline J gene is used to complete it. The data stem from a study of T cell clonality in common variable immunodeficiency. Findings and caveats of the study: In common variable immunodeficiency, TCR beta chains reportedly carried fewer deletions and N-nucleotide insertions. The cause of increased CVID clonality remains unclear without subpopulation sequencing. Patient heterogeneity in the CVID cohort limited correlations between repertoire features and clinical complications.

V was clipped by 3 bases and J by 3 bases; unmatched bases: 8. The germline V gene has CDR1 SNHLY and CDR2 FYNNEI. The CDR3 contains 15 residues. Blood came from CVID subjects not ill and not taking immunomodulatory or immunosuppressive medication. This table comes from immunoSEQ multiplex PCR, and its TCRdb copy is limited to in-frame clones, with some not included. Found here are over 15,000 clones, no singletons; the ten largest cover around 6.6%. Material: peripheral blood mononuclear cells. The TCR comes from a human donor with common variable immunodeficiency. The chain couples TRBV2 to TRBJ2-7, with TRBD1 matching over 7 bases. CDR3 sequence reads: CASSELTGKLYEQYF. CDR3 bases read: TGTGCCAGCAGTGAGTTGACAGGGAAACTCTACGAG.